Here is one TCR beta chain with its context. The target antigen is unknown. The sample belongs to a study of cytomegalovirus exposure and HLA in healthy donors. Findings and caveats of the study: A few chains linked to CMV were shown in vitro to be specific for CMV antigens.

CDR1 is MNHEY, CDR2 SVGAGI, per germline. Trimming removed 5 bases from V and 2 bases from J; junction bases left unmatched: 3. This CDR3 comprises 14 residues. In the PCR, 60 Vbeta and 13 Jbeta primers were used. Generated by immunoSEQ multiplex PCR, the TCRdb table keeps only in-frame clones and is missing some. This sample has about 180,000 clones; 75% occur once, and the top ten carry about 3%. The chain uses TRBV6-5 and TRBJ1-5, with TRBD1 matching over 7 bases. The source material was PBMCs. This sequence was found in a male donor in good health and CMV-seronegative. As DNA, the CDR3 is TGTGCCAGCAGTGCTGACAGGGGCAATCAGCCCCAGCATTTT. Translation: CASSADRGNQPQHF.